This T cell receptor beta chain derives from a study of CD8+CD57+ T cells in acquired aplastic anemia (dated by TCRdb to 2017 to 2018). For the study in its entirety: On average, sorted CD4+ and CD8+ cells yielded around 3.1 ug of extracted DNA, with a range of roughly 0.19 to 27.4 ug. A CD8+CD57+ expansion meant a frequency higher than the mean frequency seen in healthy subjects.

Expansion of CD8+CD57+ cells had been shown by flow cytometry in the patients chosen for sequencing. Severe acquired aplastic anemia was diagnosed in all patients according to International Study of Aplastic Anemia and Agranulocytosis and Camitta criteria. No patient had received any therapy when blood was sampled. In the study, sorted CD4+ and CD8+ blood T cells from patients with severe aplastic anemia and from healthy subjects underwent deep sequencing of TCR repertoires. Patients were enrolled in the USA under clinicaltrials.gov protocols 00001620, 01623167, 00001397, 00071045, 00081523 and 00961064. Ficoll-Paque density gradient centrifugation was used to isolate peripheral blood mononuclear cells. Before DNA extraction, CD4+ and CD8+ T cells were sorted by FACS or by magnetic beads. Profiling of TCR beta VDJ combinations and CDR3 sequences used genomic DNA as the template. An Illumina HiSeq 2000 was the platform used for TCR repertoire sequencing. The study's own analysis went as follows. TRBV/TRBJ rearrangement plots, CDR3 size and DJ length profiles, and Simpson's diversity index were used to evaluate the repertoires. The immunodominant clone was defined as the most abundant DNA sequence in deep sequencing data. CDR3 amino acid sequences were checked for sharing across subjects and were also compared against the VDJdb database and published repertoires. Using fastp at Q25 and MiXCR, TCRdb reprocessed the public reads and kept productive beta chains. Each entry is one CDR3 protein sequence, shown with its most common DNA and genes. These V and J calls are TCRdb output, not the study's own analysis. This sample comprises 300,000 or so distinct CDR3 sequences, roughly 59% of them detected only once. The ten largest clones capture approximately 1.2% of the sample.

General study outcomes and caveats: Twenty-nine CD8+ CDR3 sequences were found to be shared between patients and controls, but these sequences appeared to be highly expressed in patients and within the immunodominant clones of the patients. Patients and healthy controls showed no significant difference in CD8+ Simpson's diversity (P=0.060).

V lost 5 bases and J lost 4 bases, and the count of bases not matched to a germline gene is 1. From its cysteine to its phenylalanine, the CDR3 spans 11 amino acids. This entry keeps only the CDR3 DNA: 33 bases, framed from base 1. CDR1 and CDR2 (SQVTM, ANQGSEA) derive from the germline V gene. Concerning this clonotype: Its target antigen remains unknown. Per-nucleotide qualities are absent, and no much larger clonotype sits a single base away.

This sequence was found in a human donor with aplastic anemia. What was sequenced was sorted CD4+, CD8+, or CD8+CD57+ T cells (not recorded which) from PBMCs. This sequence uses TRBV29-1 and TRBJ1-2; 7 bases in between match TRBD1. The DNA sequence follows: TGCAGCGTTCGACAGGGCTATGGCTACACCTTC. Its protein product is CSVRQGYGYTF.